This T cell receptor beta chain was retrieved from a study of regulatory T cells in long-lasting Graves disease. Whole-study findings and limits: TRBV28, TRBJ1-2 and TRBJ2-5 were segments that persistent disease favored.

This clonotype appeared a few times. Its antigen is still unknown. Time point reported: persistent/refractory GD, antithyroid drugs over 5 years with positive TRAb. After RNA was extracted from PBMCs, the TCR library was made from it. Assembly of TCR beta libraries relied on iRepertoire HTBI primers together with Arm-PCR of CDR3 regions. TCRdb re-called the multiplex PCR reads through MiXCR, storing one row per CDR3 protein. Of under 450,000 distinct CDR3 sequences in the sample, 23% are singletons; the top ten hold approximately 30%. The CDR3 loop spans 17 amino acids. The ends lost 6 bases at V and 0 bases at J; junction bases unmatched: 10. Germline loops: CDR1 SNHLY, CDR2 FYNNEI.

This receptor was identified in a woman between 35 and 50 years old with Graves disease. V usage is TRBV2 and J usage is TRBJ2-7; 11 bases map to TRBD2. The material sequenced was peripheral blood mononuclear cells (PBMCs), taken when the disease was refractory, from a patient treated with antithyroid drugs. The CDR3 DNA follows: TGTGCCAGCAGCCCGGGACTAGCGGATATCTCCTCCTACGAGCAGTACTTC. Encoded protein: CASSPGLADISSYEQYF.